This is a list of T cell receptor beta chains from one sample in a study of shared clonotypes between healthy human individuals. Repertoires were generated with immunoSEQ multiplex PCR, while TCRdb's copy carries only in-frame clones and drops some. The data show roughly 2,300,000 clones, with less than 95% seen just once and more than 0.35% held by the top ten. The specimen was naive CD4+ T cells from PBMCs. The receptors come from a young man in good health. Some clones in this sample may be carry-over from other donors' samples. Both conserved end residues are part of each CDR3. The order of the fields is D gene, J gene, V gene, clone size, CDR3 DNA, CDR3 protein. A D gene is named only where the DNA matches it firmly. For some rows the clone size is stated as once, few or many, or as a class when expanded; others skip it.

D: .
J: TRBJ2-7
V: TRBV11-2
size: .
DNA: TGTGCTAGCAGCTTCAACACCTACGAGCAGTACTTC
CDR3: CASSFNTYEQYF

D: TRBD1
J: TRBJ2-1
V: TRBV10-2
size: .
DNA: TGCGCCAGCAGTGCCGGGACAGGACCCTACAATGAGCAGTTCTTC
CDR3: CASSAGTGPYNEQFF

D: .
J: TRBJ1-5
V: TRBV19
size: .
DNA: TGTGCCAGTAGTATAAGGGACAATCAGCCCCAGCATTTT
CDR3: CASSIRDNQPQHF

D: .
J: TRBJ1-2
V: TRBV5-1
size: .
DNA: TGCGCCAGCACCCTCAATGACATGGCGGGAGGCTACACCTTC
CDR3: CASTLNDMAGGYTF

D: .
J: TRBJ2-7
V: TRBV5-5
size: once
DNA: TGTGCCAGCACCGCCGCGGTGGTCGCGCAGTACTTC
CDR3: CASTAAVVAQYF

D: .
J: TRBJ1-1
V: TRBV18
size: few
DNA: TGTGCCAGCTCACCACGTGGGTTGAACACTGAAGCTTTCTTT
CDR3: CASSPRGLNTEAFF

D: .
J: TRBJ2-1
V: TRBV7-7
size: .
DNA: TGTGCCAGCAGCTTAGGATTAAGAGACAATGAGCAGTTCTTC
CDR3: CASSLGLRDNEQFF

D: .
J: TRBJ1-1
V: TRBV28
size: .
DNA: TGTGCCAGCAGAGTCTTCGGGGGGGCGCACGGGAAGACTGAAGCTTTCTTT
CDR3: CASRVFGGAHGKTEAFF

D: TRBD2
J: TRBJ2-2
V: TRBV28
size: .
DNA: TGTGCCAGCAGTTTGAGCGGGATTGGGTCCGGGGAGCTGTTTTTT
CDR3: CASSLSGIGSGELFF

D: .
J: TRBJ1-1
V: TRBV28
size: .
DNA: TGTGCCAGCAGCCCCGGGGCCCGGAACACTGAAGCTTTCTTT
CDR3: CASSPGARNTEAFF

D: .
J: TRBJ2-3
V: TRBV7-3
size: .
DNA: TGTGCCAGCAGTACAGGACTCCCCATAAATACGCAGTATTTT
CDR3: CASSTGLPINTQYF

D: .
J: TRBJ2-2
V: TRBV6-5
size: .
DNA: TGTGCCAGCAGGACTAGGGGGAGAGGGGGCGGGGAGCTGTTTTTT
CDR3: CASRTRGRGGGELFF

D: .
J: TRBJ2-5
V: TRBV7-2
size: .
DNA: TGTGCCAGCAGCTTAAGGGTTATTACAGGTGATTACCAAGAGACCCAGTACTTC
CDR3: CASSLRVITGDYQETQYF

D: .
J: TRBJ1-1
V: TRBV27
size: .
DNA: TGTGCCAGCAGTTTAGTAGGTCCGAACACTGAAGCTTTCTTT
CDR3: CASSLVGPNTEAFF

D: .
J: TRBJ2-5
V: TRBV5-4
size: .
DNA: TGTGCCAGCAGCCCAGTAAGCGGAGAAGAGACCCAGTACTTC
CDR3: CASSPVSGEETQYF

D: .
J: TRBJ2-5
V: TRBV5-1
size: .
DNA: TGCGCCAGCAGCTTGGAGGCGGCACAAGAGACCCAGTACTTC
CDR3: CASSLEAAQETQYF

D: .
J: TRBJ1-1
V: TRBV19
size: .
DNA: TGTGCCAGTAGTATAAGGTTCCCGTGGACTGAAGCTTTCTTT
CDR3: CASSIRFPWTEAFF

D: .
J: TRBJ1-2
V: TRBV5-5
size: .
DNA: TGTGCCAGCAGCCCGCAGTGGGGGGCTGGCTATGGCTACACCTTC
CDR3: CASSPQWGAGYGYTF

D: .
J: TRBJ1-1
V: TRBV6-5
size: few
DNA: TGTGCCAGCAGTTATGAGCCCGGGGCCACTGAAGCTTTCTTT
CDR3: CASSYEPGATEAFF

D: .
J: TRBJ2-5
V: TRBV6-1
size: .
DNA: TGTGCCAGCAGTGACCCCCCGTTCCAAGAGACCCAGTACTTC
CDR3: CASSDPPFQETQYF

D: TRBD1
J: TRBJ2-7
V: TRBV6-6
size: .
DNA: TGTGCCAGCAGTTACCCCACGACAGGGGGTCCCTACGAGCAGTACTTC
CDR3: CASSYPTTGGPYEQYF

D: .
J: TRBJ1-1
V: TRBV6-1
size: .
DNA: TGTGCCAGCAGAACTGGTCGGAGCACTGAAGCTTTCTTT
CDR3: CASRTGRSTEAFF

D: TRBD2
J: TRBJ2-7
V: TRBV28
size: .
DNA: TGTGCCAGCAGATGGGGGACTAGCGGTTACGAGCAGTACTTC
CDR3: CASRWGTSGYEQYF

D: .
J: TRBJ2-5
V: TRBV9
size: .
DNA: TGTGCCAGCAGCGTCAGGGGAAGCGTGGAGACCCAGTACTTC
CDR3: CASSVRGSVETQYF

D: .
J: TRBJ2-1
V: TRBV10-1
size: .
DNA: TGCGCCAGCAGTGACAGGGCAGGGGGGAATGAGCAGTTCTTC
CDR3: CASSDRAGGNEQFF

D: .
J: TRBJ1-1
V: TRBV9
size: .
DNA: TGTGCCAGCAGCGTAGTTTGGGACGCAGAGAAAGCTTTCTTT
CDR3: CASSVVWDAEKAFF

D: TRBD2
J: TRBJ2-7
V: TRBV5-6
size: .
DNA: TGTGCCAGCAGCTTGAAGCGTTGGCGGGAGGTCGACGAGCAGTACTTC
CDR3: CASSLKRWREVDEQYF

D: TRBD1
J: TRBJ2-7
V: TRBV28
size: .
DNA: TGTGCCAGCAGTTCCCCTTCTGGGACAGGCTACGAGCAGTACTTC
CDR3: CASSSPSGTGYEQYF

D: .
J: TRBJ2-5
V: TRBV28
size: .
DNA: TGTGCCAGCAGCCGGATCCACATAGAGACAACTCAAGAGACCCAGTACTTC
CDR3: CASSRIHIETTQETQYF

D: .
J: TRBJ2-5
V: TRBV7-2
size: .
DNA: TGTGCCAGCAGCTTAGGGGGGGCAGTTCAAGAGACCCAGTACTTC
CDR3: CASSLGGAVQETQYF

D: .
J: TRBJ2-1
V: TRBV2
size: .
DNA: TGTGCCAGCAGTGAGAGAACCGGAGGGCCGTTCTTC
CDR3: CASSERTGGPFF

D: .
J: TRBJ2-7
V: TRBV11-2
size: .
DNA: TGTGCCAGCAGCTTGGGGGGGCAGCCCCTCCAGTACTTC
CDR3: CASSLGGQPLQYF

D: TRBD2
J: TRBJ2-1
V: TRBV7-3
size: .
DNA: TGTGCCAGCAGCTTAAAGGCGGGAGGTTCGGGCAATGAGCAGTTCTTC
CDR3: CASSLKAGGSGNEQFF

D: .
J: TRBJ2-7
V: TRBV5-1
size: .
DNA: TGCGCCAGCAGTGGGGTCCAGAGCTCCTACGAGCAGTACTTC
CDR3: CASSGVQSSYEQYF

D: .
J: TRBJ2-7
V: TRBV6-1
size: .
DNA: TGTGCCAGCAGTGAAAACAGGGCAGGGCCCTACGAGCAGTACTTC
CDR3: CASSENRAGPYEQYF

D: .
J: TRBJ1-2
V: TRBV6-5
size: .
DNA: TGTGCCAGCAGTCGACAGAAACAGGGCGGCTATGGCTACACCTTC
CDR3: CASSRQKQGGYGYTF

D: .
J: TRBJ2-3
V: TRBV29-1
size: .
DNA: TGCAGCGTTGAGGGGGCCATTACCGGTACGCAGTATTTT
CDR3: CSVEGAITGTQYF

D: .
J: TRBJ1-3
V: TRBV5-1
size: .
DNA: TGCGCCAGCAGCCTAGACGGAGGGTCGGGAAACACCATATATTTT
CDR3: CASSLDGGSGNTIYF

D: .
J: TRBJ2-1
V: TRBV7-2
size: .
DNA: TGTGCCAGCAGCCGACGTTTTGGGTATAATGAGCAGTTCTTC
CDR3: CASSRRFGYNEQFF

D: TRBD1
J: TRBJ1-4
V: TRBV4-1
size: .
DNA: TGCGCCAGCAGCCAAGAGGCGCAGGGGGGTAATGAAAAACTGTTTTTT
CDR3: CASSQEAQGGNEKLFF

D: .
J: TRBJ2-2
V: TRBV7-3
size: .
DNA: TGTGCCAGCAGCGTAGACTACTTGAACACCGGGGAGCTGTTTTTT
CDR3: CASSVDYLNTGELFF

D: .
J: TRBJ2-1
V: TRBV7-2
size: .
DNA: TGTGCCAGCAGCTTTAGGTTAGCGAACTACAATGAGCAGTTCTTC
CDR3: CASSFRLANYNEQFF

D: .
J: TRBJ1-5
V: TRBV28
size: .
DNA: TGTGCCAGCATCTGGGGCCAGGGTAACAATCAGCCCCAGCATTTT
CDR3: CASIWGQGNNQPQHF

D: TRBD1
J: TRBJ2-3
V: TRBV6-4
size: .
DNA: TGTGCCAGCAGACTCAGGGGGCACACAGATACGCAGTATTTT
CDR3: CASRLRGHTDTQYF

D: .
J: TRBJ1-4
V: TRBV28
size: .
DNA: TGTGCCAGCAGTTGGATACAGGGAGGCCTTAATGAAAAACTGTTTTTT
CDR3: CASSWIQGGLNEKLFF

D: .
J: TRBJ2-5
V: TRBV7-9
size: .
DNA: TGTGCCAGCAGCCCCCAGTCATGGAAGTTCGGGGAGACCCAGTACTTC
CDR3: CASSPQSWKFGETQYF

D: .
J: TRBJ1-1
V: TRBV11-2
size: few
DNA: TGTGCCAGCAGCTTAGTTTCCGGGGTTCGCACTGAAGCTTTCTTT
CDR3: CASSLVSGVRTEAFF

D: TRBD1
J: TRBJ2-5
V: TRBV7-9
size: .
DNA: TGTGCCAGCAGCTTAGGGGACAGGTCGTACCAAGAGACCCAGTACTTC
CDR3: CASSLGDRSYQETQYF

D: TRBD1
J: TRBJ2-1
V: TRBV6-5
size: .
DNA: TGTGCCAGCAGTTACTCAACAGGGGTTGTATATGAGCAGTTCTTC
CDR3: CASSYSTGVVYEQFF

D: TRBD1
J: TRBJ1-1
V: TRBV6-6
size: .
DNA: TGTGCCAGCAGTTGGGACAGGACTGAAGCTTTCTTT
CDR3: CASSWDRTEAFF

D: .
J: TRBJ2-1
V: TRBV5-6
size: .
DNA: TGTGCCAGCAGCTTCATCCAGGGCGGTGAGCAGTTCTTC
CDR3: CASSFIQGGEQFF

D: .
J: TRBJ2-5
V: TRBV2
size: .
DNA: TGTGCCAGCAGTGGGACGGGCACGGAGACCCAGTACTTC
CDR3: CASSGTGTETQYF

D: TRBD1
J: TRBJ1-1
V: TRBV11-1
size: .
DNA: TGTGCCAGCAGCGTGGACAGGGCCACTGAAGCTTTCTTT
CDR3: CASSVDRATEAFF